This TCR beta chain was obtained from a study of blood T cell repertoires in COVID-19 (dated by TCRdb to about 2020). With regard to the full study: Samples covering the acute and convalescent phases of COVID-19 were provided by collaborators in the United States, Italy and Spain. The samples were drawn from two sources: the first 160 participants of the ongoing ImmuneRACE study, and fewer than 1,500 subjects contributed by 6 global collaborators. The sample metadata nearly always contained a de-identified subject ID, COVID-19 status, age in years and sex. Where available, HLA class I and class II types were obtained from metadata supplied by the sample provider rather than from assay-based typing. Deeply sampled blood TCRbeta repertoires from subjects exposed to, actively infected with, or recovered from COVID-19 were included in the dataset. The repertoires were released in a freely available public database intended as a resource for research on the immune response to SARS-CoV-2. The material from the prospective study consisted of cDNA or gDNA derived from T cells, B-cell-depleted T cells, or PBMCs.

In regard to this clone: The target of this receptor is not known. No qualities accompany the bases; no much larger clone lies one base away.

TCRbeta CDR3 regions were amplified from genomic DNA by means of the immunoSEQ Assay, a bias-controlled multiplex PCR. As for how the authors treated the data: Nucleated cell counts per sample were estimated from amplification of reference gene primers within the assay. Sequence reads were collapsed and filtered to measure the absolute abundance of every unique TCRbeta CDR3 rearrangement. Productive Simpson clonality was computed per sample as the square root of Simpson's diversity index over productive rearrangements. TCRdb obtained this table from immuneACCESS and retained in-frame rearrangements with V and J assigned. These tables miss some clones; where compared with another copy, unresolved V genes account for less than half of the shortfall, and the remainder is unexplained. V and J calls and clone size are given by that table; D and trimming were obtained from the DNA. This sample is represented by roughly 100,000 clones; roughly 80% of them were singletons. The top ten clones comprise about 23% of the sample.

Broader findings and caveats from the paper: The quantity of clinical and demographic metadata differed by source and by participant and was supplied without curation.

V sheds 10 bases and J sheds 5 bases, leaving 17 bases between their ends. According to the germline V gene, CDR1 reads ENHRY and CDR2 reads SYGVKD. The CDR3 runs 13 residues from the cysteine to the phenylalanine. Solely the CDR3 DNA is kept, with 39 bases framed from the first base. The collaborating institutions used their own protocols to collect whole blood in K2EDTA tubes. For TCRbeta analysis, collaborators shipped samples in one of three forms: frozen whole blood, isolated PBMCs, or DNA extracted from either of those sample types. The specimen was peripheral blood. The sequence was obtained from a man of 80 years or more with active or convalescent COVID-19. Recombination connected TRBV10-3 to TRBJ1-2; 6 matching bases give a weak D call of TRBD1. CDR3 reads: CATQLTGSYGYTF. The base sequence is TGTGCCACCCAACTAACAGGGAGTTATGGCTACACCTTC.